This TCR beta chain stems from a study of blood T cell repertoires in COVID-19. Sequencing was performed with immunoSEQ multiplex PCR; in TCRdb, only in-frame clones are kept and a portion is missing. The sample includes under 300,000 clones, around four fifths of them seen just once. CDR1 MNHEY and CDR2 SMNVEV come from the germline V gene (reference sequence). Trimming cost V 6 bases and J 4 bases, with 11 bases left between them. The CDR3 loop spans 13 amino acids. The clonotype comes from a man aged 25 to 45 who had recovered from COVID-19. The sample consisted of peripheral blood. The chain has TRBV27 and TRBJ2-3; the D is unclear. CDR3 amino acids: CASRPHLADTQYF. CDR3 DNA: TGTGCCAGCAGGCCACACCTCGCAGATACGCAGTATTTT.